The 11 T cell receptor beta chains reported below all come from one sample, sequenced in a study of Ad26.COV2.S vaccination and SARS-CoV-2 variants. Only in-frame clones appear in the TCRdb table, and some are missing; sequencing was by immunoSEQ multiplex PCR. The sample holds hundreds of thousands of clones, about 89% seen once. Treatment: 19 received Ad26.COV2.S at low or high dose, single or two shots; 5 received placebo; per-sample allocation not given. Vaccine and placebo recipients were sampled on day 63 after the first injection. The input for sequencing was peripheral blood, taken in a trial of Ad26.COV2.S vaccine versus placebo. All receptors come from a person between 18 and 65 years old who received the Ad26.COV2.S COVID-19 vaccine or a placebo.

The rearrangement uses TRBV30 and TRBJ1-2; 9 bases align to TRBD1. This CDR3 has 13 amino acids. CDR1 and CDR2 (germline): GTSNPN, SVGIG (reference sequence). The trim removed 4 bases at V and 4 bases at J, leaving 4 bases unmatched. The CDR3 reads CAWKQGAVYGYTF. The CDR3, as DNA: TGTGCCTGGAAACAGGGGGCAGTCTATGGCTACACCTTC.

The chain has TRBV29-1 and TRBJ1-5; D gene uncertain. The CDR3 spans 13 residues. Germline V gene lookup returns CDR1 SQVTM and CDR2 ANQGSEA. Trimming pared 2 bases from V and 1 base from J, leaving 6 bases between. The CDR3 DNA reads TGCAGCGTTGAACTATCGAGCAATCAGCCCCAGCATTTT. This sequence encodes CSVELSSNQPQHF.

The chain employs TRBV10-2 and TRBJ2-5, with a tentative D call TRBD2 (6 bases). The CDR3 consists of 13 residues. Trimming took 7 bases from V and 5 from J, leaving 14 bases between them. Germline lookup yields CDR1 WSHSY and CDR2 SAAADI. Written as DNA, the CDR3 is TGCGCCAGCACACCCTCAAGCGGGGAGACCCAGTACTTC. Translating it yields CASTPSSGETQYF.

The chain recombines TRBV5-1 with TRBJ2-2; 8 bases line up with TRBD1. The trim removed 9 bases at V and 6 bases at J, leaving 7 bases unmatched. Per the germline V gene, CDR1 is SGHRS and CDR2 is YFSETQ. The CDR3 has 13 residues. The chain's CDR3 is CAIRRGLAGELFF. The CDR3 nucleotides read TGCGCCATCCGCAGGGGGCTGGCCGGGGAGCTGTTTTTT.

J is TRBJ1-2 and V is TRBV19, with 7 bases fitting TRBD1. The CDR3 is 13 residues long. Looked up from germline, CDR1 is LNHDA and CDR2 is SQIVND (reference sequence). Germline trimming cut 5 bases from V and 6 bases from J; bases unmatched to any gene: 6. The CDR3 bases are TGTGCCAGTAGTTTTTGGACAGGACATGGCTACACCTTC. Translating gives CASSFWTGHGYTF.

The chain has TRBV19 and TRBJ2-1; 9 bases match TRBD2. The trim removed 7 bases at V and 6 bases at J, leaving 10 bases unmatched. The CDR3 has 15 residues. The germline CDR1 and CDR2 sequences are LNHDA and SQIVND (reference sequence). Here the CDR3 reads CASTYSGGSTNEQFF. CDR3 DNA sequence: TGTGCCAGTACCTATAGCGGGGGATCCACCAATGAGCAGTTCTTC.

V and J are TRBV7-2 and TRBJ2-3; 9 nucleotides agree with TRBD2. The germline V gene encodes CDR1 SGHTA and CDR2 FQGNSA. The J segment lost 4 bases and the V segment lost 1 base, leaving 9 bases of the junction unmatched. The CDR3 sequence is 17 residues long. CDR3 residues: CASSLGAAGGRADTQYF. For the CDR3, the DNA is TGTGCCAGCAGCTTAGGGGCAGCGGGAGGAAGGGCAGATACGCAGTATTTT.

This clone was seen a single time. In the same sample, other DNA sequences code for this CDR3. The CDR3 nucleotides are TGCGCCAGCAGCTTGGGGCCCGGGGGGCAAGAGACCCAGTACTTC. This translates into CASSLGPGGQETQYF. The chain recombines TRBV5-1 with TRBJ2-5, with 7 bases that match TRBD2. CDR1 SGHRS and CDR2 YFSETQ come from the germline V gene. V lost 0 bases and J lost 2; bases outside the gene matches: 4. The CDR3 has 15 residues.

CDR3 sequence reads: CASSLIREGYTF. As DNA, the CDR3 is TGTGCCAGCAGTTTGATAAGGGAAGGCTACACCTTC. V gene TRBV12-3 or TRBV12-4 combines with J gene TRBJ1-2; D call uncertain. The CDR3 consists of 12 residues. V gave up 3 bases and J gave up 8 bases, with 10 bases separating them.

The V call is TRBV7-2, the J call TRBJ2-7; TRBD1 agrees at 8 bases. V lost 4 bases to trimming and J lost 0 bases; unmatched junction nucleotides: 5. Germline V lookup: CDR1 SGHTA, CDR2 FQGNSA. The CDR3 consists of 15 residues. As DNA, the CDR3 is TGTGCCAGCAGCTCGCGGACAGGGTCCTCCTACGAGCAGTACTTC. This sequence encodes CASSSRTGSSYEQYF.

The gene calls are TRBV30 and TRBJ2-2; D is unclear. Germline V gene data show CDR1 as GTSNPN and CDR2 as SVGIG (reference sequence). Trimming cost V 3 bases and J 3 bases, with 11 bases left between them. The CDR3 loop spans 14 amino acids. The CDR3 sequence is CAWRPGPYTGELFF. The CDR3 coding sequence is TGTGCCTGGAGACCCGGACCCTACACCGGGGAGCTGTTTTTT.